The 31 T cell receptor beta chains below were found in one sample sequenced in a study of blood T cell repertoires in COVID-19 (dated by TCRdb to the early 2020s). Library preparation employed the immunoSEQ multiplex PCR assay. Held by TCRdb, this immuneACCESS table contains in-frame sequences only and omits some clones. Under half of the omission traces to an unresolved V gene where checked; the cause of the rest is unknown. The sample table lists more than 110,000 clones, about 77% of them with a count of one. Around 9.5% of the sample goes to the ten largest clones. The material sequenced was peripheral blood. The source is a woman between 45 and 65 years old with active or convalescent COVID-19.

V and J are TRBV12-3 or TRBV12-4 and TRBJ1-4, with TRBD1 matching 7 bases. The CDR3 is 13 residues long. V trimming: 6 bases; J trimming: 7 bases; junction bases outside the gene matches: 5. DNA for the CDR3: TGTGCCAGCAGCAAGGGGGCTTTTGAAAAACTGTTTTTT. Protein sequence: CASSKGAFEKLFF.

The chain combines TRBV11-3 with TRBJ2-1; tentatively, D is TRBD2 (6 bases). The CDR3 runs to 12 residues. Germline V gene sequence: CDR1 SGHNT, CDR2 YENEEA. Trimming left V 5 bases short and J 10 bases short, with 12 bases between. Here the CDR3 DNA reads TGTGCCAGCAGCGGGGTGGCGGGAGAGCAGTTCTTC. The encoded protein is CASSGVAGEQFF.

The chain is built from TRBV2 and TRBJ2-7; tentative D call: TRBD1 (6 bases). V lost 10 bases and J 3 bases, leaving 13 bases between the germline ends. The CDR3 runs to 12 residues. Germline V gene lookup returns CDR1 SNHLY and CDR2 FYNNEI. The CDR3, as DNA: TGTGCCACCCGACAGGAGAGCTACGAGCAGTACTTC. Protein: CATRQESYEQYF.

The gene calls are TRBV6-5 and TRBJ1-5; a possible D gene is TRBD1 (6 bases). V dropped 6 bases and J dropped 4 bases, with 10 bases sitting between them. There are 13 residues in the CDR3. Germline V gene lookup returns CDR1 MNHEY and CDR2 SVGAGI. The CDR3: CASREGGNQPQHF. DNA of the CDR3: TGTGCCAGCAGAGAGGGGGGGAATCAGCCCCAGCATTTT.

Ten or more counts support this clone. The CDR3 region is CASSVGGLLGDEQYF. CDR3 sequence (DNA): TGTGCCAGCAGCGTAGGGGGACTACTTGGGGACGAGCAGTACTTC. The J gene is TRBJ2-7, the V gene TRBV9; TRBD2 aligns across 7 bases. Per the germline V gene, CDR1 is SGDLS and CDR2 is YYNGEE. V was pared by 0 bases and J by 5 bases, with 8 bases of the junction left unmatched. The CDR3 loop spans 15 amino acids.

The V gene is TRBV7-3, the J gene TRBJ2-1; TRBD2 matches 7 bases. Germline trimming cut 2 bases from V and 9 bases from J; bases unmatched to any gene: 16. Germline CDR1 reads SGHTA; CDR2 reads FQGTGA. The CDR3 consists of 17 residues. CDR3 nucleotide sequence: TGTGCCAGCAGCTTAGGACTAAGTGGAGCGGGATCTGGTGAGCAGTTCTTC. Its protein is CASSLGLSGAGSGEQFF.

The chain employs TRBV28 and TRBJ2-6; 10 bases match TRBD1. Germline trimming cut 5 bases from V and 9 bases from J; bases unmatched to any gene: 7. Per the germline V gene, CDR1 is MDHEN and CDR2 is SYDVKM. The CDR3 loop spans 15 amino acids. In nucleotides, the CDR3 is TGTGCCAGCAGTCCTGGGACAGGGGAGGTCAACGTCCTGACTTTC. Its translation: CASSPGTGEVNVLTF.

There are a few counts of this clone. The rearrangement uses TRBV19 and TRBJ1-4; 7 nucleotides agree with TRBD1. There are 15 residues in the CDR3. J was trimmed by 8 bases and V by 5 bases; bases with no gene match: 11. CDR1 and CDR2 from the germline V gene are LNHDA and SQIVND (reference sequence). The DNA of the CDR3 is TGTGCCAGTAGTCCCCAGGGGGGTACCGCGGAAAAACTGTTTTTT. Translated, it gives CASSPQGGTAEKLFF.

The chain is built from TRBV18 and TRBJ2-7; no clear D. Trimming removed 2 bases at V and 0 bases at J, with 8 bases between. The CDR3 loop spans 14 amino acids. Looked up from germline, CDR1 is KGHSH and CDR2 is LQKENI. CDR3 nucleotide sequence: TGTGCCAGCTCACCAGGCGGTTCCTCCTACGAGCAGTACTTC. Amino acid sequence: CASSPGGSSYEQYF.

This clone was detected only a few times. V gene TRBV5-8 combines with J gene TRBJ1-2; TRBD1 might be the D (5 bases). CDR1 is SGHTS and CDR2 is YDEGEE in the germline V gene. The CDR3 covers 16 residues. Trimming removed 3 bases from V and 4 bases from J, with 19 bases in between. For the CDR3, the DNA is TGTGCCAGCAGCTCCCCCGGGGGAGGTTCCCCCTATGGCTACACCTTC. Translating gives CASSSPGGGSPYGYTF.

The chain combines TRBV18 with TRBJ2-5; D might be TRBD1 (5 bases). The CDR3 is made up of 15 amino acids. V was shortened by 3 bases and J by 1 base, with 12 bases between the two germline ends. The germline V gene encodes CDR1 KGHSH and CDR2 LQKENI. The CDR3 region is CASSPNRGAQETQYF. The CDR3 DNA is TGTGCCAGCTCACCGAATAGGGGCGCCCAAGAGACCCAGTACTTC.

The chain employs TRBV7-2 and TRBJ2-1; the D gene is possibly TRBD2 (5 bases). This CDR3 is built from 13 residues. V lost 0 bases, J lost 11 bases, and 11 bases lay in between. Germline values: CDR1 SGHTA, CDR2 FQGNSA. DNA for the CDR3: TGTGCCAGCAGCTTAGCATTGGAGCGGCAGCAGTTCTTC. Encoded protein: CASSLALERQQFF.

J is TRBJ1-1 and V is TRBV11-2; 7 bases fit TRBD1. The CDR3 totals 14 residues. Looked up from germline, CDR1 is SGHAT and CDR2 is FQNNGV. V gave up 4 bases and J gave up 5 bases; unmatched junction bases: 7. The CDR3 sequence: CASSSQGIGTEAFF. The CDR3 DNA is TGTGCCAGCAGCTCACAGGGGATTGGGACTGAAGCTTTCTTT.

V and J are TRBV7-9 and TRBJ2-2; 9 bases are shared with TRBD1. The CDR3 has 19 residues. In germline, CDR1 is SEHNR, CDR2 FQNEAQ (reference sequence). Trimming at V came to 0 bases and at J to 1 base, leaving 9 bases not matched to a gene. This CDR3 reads CASSLAWDRDSWNTGELFF. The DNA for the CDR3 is TGTGCCAGCAGCTTAGCCTGGGACAGGGATTCCTGGAACACCGGGGAGCTGTTTTTT. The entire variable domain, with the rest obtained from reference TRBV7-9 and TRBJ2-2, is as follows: DTGVSQNPRHKITKRGQNVTFRCDPISEHNRLYWYRQTLGQGPEFLTYFQNEAQLEKSRLLSDRFSAERPKGSFSTLEIQRTEQGDSAMYLCASSLAWDRDSWNTGELFFGEGSRLTVL.

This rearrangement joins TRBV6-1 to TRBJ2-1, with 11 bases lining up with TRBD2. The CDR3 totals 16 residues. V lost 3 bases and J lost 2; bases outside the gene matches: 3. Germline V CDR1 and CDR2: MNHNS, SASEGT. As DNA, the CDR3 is TGTGCCAGCAGTGACCCGACTAGCGGGACCTACAATGAGCAGTTCTTC. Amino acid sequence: CASSDPTSGTYNEQFF.

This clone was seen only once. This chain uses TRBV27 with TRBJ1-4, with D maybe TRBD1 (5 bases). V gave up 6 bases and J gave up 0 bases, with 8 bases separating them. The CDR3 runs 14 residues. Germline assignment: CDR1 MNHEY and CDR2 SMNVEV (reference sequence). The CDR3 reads CASRGTATNEKLFF. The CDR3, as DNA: TGTGCCAGCAGGGGGACTGCAACTAATGAAAAACTGTTTTTT.

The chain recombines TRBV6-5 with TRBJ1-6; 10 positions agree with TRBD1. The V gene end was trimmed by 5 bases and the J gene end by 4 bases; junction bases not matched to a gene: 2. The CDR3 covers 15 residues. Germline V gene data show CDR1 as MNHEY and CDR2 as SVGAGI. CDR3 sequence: CASSKDRGYNSPLHF. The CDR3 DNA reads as TGTGCCAGCAGTAAGGACAGGGGGTATAATTCACCCCTCCACTTT.

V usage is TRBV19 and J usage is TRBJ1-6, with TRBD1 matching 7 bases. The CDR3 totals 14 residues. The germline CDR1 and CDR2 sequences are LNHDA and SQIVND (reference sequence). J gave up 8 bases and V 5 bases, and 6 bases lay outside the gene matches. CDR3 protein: CASSVDRADSPLHF. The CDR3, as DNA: TGTGCCAGTAGTGTCGACAGGGCAGATTCACCCCTCCACTTT.

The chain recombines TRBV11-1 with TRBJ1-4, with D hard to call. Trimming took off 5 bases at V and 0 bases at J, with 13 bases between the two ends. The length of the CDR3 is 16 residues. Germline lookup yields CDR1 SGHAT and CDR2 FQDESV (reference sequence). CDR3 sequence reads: CASSRIPVATNEKLFF. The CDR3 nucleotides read TGTGCCAGCAGCAGAATCCCGGTTGCAACTAATGAAAAACTGTTTTTT. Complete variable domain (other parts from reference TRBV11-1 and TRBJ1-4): EAEVAQSPRYKITEKSQAVAFWCDPISGHATLYWYRQILGQGPELLVQFQDESVVDDSQLPKDRFSAERLKGVDSTLKIQPAELGDSAMYLCASSRIPVATNEKLFFGSGTQLSVL.

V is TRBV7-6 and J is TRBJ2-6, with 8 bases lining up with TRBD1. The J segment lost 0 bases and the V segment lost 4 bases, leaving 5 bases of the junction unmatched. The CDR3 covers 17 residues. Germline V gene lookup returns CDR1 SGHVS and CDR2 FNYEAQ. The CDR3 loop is CASSSGGAHSGANVLTF. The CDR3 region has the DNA TGTGCCAGCAGCTCAGGGGGCGCCCACTCTGGGGCCAACGTCCTGACTTTC. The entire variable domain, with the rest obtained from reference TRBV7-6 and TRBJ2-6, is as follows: GAGVSQSPRYKVTKRGQDVALRCDPISGHVSLYWYRQALGQGPEFLTYFNYEAQQDKSGLPNDRFSAERPEGSISTLTIQRTEQRDSAMYRCASSSGGAHSGANVLTFGAGSRLTVL.

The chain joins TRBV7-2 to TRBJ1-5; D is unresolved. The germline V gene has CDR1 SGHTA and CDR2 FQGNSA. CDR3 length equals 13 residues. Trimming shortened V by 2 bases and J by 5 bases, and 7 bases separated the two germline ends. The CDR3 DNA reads TGTGCCAGCAGCTTAAGATCGGATCAGCCCCAGCATTTT. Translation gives CASSLRSDQPQHF.

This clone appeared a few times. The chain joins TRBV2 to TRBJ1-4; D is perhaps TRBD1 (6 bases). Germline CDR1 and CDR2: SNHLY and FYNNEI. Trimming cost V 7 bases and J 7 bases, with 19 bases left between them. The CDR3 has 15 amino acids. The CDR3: CASTKGRGTSEKLFF. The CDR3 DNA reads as TGTGCCAGCACTAAAGGGAGAGGGACAAGTGAAAAACTGTTTTTT.

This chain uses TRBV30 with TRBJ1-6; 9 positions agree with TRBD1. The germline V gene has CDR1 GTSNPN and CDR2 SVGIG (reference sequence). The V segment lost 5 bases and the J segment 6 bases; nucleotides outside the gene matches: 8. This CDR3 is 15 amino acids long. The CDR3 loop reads CAWFRDRAPNSPLHF. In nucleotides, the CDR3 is TGTGCCTGGTTCCGGGACAGGGCCCCTAATTCACCCCTCCACTTT. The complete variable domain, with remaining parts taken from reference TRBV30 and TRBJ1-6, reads SQTIHQWPATLVQPVGSPLSLECTVEGTSNPNLYWYRQAAGRGLQLLFYSVGIGQISSEVPQNLSASRPQDRQFILSSKKLLLSDSGFYLCAWFRDRAPNSPLHFGNGTRLTVT.

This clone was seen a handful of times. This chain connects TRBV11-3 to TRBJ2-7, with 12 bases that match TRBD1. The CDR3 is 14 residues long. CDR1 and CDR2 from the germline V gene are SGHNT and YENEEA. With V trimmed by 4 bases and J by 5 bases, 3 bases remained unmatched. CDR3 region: CASSSGQGAHEQYF. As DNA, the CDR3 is TGTGCCAGCAGCTCGGGACAGGGGGCCCACGAGCAGTACTTC.

The CDR3 loop reads CASTLTGTSSNEQFF. The DNA for the CDR3 is TGTGCCAGCACGCTTACCGGGACTAGCAGCAATGAGCAGTTCTTC. This chain joins TRBV5-4 and TRBJ2-1, with TRBD2 identical over 9 bases. Looked up from germline, CDR1 is SGHNT and CDR2 is YYREEE (reference sequence). CDR3 size: 15 residues. V shed 6 bases and J 6 bases; nucleotides not matched to a gene: 10.

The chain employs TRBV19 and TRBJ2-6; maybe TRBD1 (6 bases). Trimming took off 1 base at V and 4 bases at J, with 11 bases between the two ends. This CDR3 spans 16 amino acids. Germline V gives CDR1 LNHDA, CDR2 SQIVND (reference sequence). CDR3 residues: CASSIVVGAGANVLTF. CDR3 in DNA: TGTGCCAGTAGTATAGTCGTGGGGGCCGGGGCCAACGTCCTGACTTTC.

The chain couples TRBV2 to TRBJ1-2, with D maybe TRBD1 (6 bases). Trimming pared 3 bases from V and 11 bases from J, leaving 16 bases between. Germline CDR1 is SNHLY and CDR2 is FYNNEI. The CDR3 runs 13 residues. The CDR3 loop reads CASSEGGTLGYTF. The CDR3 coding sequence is TGTGCCAGCAGTGAGGGGGGGACACTCGGTTACACCTTC.

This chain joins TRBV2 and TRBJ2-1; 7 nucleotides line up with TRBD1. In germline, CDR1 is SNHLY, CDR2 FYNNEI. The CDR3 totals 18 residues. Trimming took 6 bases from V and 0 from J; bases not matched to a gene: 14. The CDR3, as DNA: TGTGCCAGCAGAGATCATCATACAGGGGTAAGCTCCTACAATGAGCAGTTCTTC. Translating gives CASRDHHTGVSSYNEQFF.

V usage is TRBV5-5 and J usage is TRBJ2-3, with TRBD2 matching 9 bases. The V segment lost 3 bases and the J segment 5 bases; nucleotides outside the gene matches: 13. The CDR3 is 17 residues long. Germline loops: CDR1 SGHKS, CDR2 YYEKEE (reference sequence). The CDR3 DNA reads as TGTGCCAGCAGCTCTCCAGTAGGCGGGGGGGCGGAAGATACGCAGTATTTT. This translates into CASSSPVGGGAEDTQYF.

CDR3 nucleotide sequence: TGCGCCAGCAGCTTGGCCGCTAGCGGGGGACCCTACGAGCAGTACTTC. Protein sequence: CASSLAASGGPYEQYF. V and J are TRBV5-1 and TRBJ2-7, with TRBD2 matching over 10 bases. The J segment lost 2 bases and the V segment lost 0 bases, leaving 5 bases of the junction unmatched. CDR1 is SGHRS and CDR2 is YFSETQ in the germline V gene. CDR3 length: 16 residues.

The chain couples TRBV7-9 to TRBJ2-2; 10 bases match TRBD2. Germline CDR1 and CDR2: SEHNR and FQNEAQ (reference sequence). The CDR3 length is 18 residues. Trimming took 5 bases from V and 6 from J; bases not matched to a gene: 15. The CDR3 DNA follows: TGTGCCAGCAGCCCCCCTAGGAGTCTAGCGGGAGTGTCCGGGGAGCTGTTTTTT. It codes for CASSPPRSLAGVSGELFF.